This T cell receptor (beta chain) was sequenced during a study of shared clonotypes between healthy human individuals. The V and J ends lost 4 bases and 3 bases respectively, with 16 bases between them. This CDR3 comprises 16 residues. Germline V gene lookup returns CDR1 MDHEN and CDR2 SYDVKM. Comment on this clone: Its antigen is unidentified.

Findings of the study overall: Around 5% was the fraction of naive CD4 clonotypes found shared across four donors.

Generated by immunoSEQ multiplex PCR, the TCRdb table keeps only in-frame clones and is missing some. In the table there are hundreds of thousands of clones, around 78% of which are singletons. Sequences were obtained from memory CD4+ T cells sorted from blood. The subset is: CD45RA-negative fraction. The receptor was derived from a woman aged 25 to 45 in good health. The chain joins TRBV28 to TRBJ1-5, with no clear D. The DNA for the CDR3 is TGTGCCAGCAGTTCATCCGGCGGACCGATCAATCAGCCCCAGCATTTT. Encoded protein: CASSSSGGPINQPQHF.